This entry lists 25 T cell receptor beta chains sequenced from one sample in a study of identical twins (dated by TCRdb to the mid-2010s). Receptors were amplified or captured by 5' RACE. The instrument was an Illumina HiSeq 2000. Through fastp at Q25 and MiXCR, TCRdb rebuilt clones from the public reads, retaining in-frame beta chains. Under each unique CDR3 protein, matching rows form one entry showing the most common genes and DNA. For this sample there are over 550,000 distinct CDR3 sequences; about 7.1% appear just once. Jointly, the top ten make up roughly 1.6% of the sample. The same data also went into a second study, on yellow fever vaccine responses in identical twins.

Sequenced sample: PBMCs. The receptors here all came from a woman aged 18-35 years in good health.

This clonotype was picked up a small number of times. The rearrangement links TRBV9 to TRBJ1-2; D is perhaps TRBD1 (6 bases). Germline V gene lookup returns CDR1 SGDLS and CDR2 YYNGEE. There are 15 residues in the CDR3. Trimming pared 0 bases from V and 2 bases from J, leaving 11 bases between. CDR3 DNA sequence: TGTGCCAGCAGCGTAGATGGGACAAACAACTATGGCTACACCTTC. Residues: CASSVDGTNNYGYTF.

This clonotype was counted ten times or more. The chain joins TRBV14 to TRBJ1-1; D not resolved. The V gene's germline CDR1 is SGHDN and CDR2 FVKESK. Between the trimmed V and J ends, which lost 0 bases and 7 bases, there was a span of 12 bases. The CDR3 extends over 14 amino acids. CDR3 in DNA: TGTGCCAGCAGCCAAGATGCCTGGCGGGGTGAAGCTTTCTTT. It is translated as CASSQDAWRGEAFF.

This clonotype has just a few counts. The genes are TRBV7-9 and TRBJ2-7; TRBD2 matches at 9 bases. CDR3 length equals 14 residues. The germline gives CDR1 SEHNR, CDR2 FQNEAQ (reference sequence). The junction had 5 bases not matched to a gene; V was cut back by 2 bases and J by 6 bases. CDR3 in DNA: TGTGCCAGCAGCTTACCAGCGGGAGGAGGCGAGCAGTACTTC. Translating it yields CASSLPAGGGEQYF.

The chain joins TRBV24-1 to TRBJ2-1; D is undetermined. The CDR3 contains 14 residues. The germline V gene encodes CDR1 KGHDR and CDR2 SFDVKD. Trimming stripped 3 bases from V and 3 bases from J, with 8 bases between. CDR3 protein: CATSDGDFYNEQFF. The CDR3 nucleotides read TGTGCCACCAGTGATGGAGACTTCTACAATGAGCAGTTCTTC.

The V gene is TRBV2, the J gene TRBJ1-5; D unresolved. Germline CDR1 is SNHLY and CDR2 is FYNNEI. Between the trimmed V and J ends, which lost 3 bases and 5 bases, there was a span of 11 bases. This CDR3 contains 14 residues. CDR3 in amino acids: CASSEPGLDQPQHF. In nucleotides, the CDR3 is TGTGCCAGCAGTGAGCCGGGTTTAGATCAGCCCCAGCATTTT.

The CDR3 sequence: CASQGGGQDEQYF. CDR3 sequence (DNA): TGTGCCAGCCAAGGAGGGGGGCAGGACGAGCAGTACTTC. The rearrangement links TRBV18 to TRBJ2-7; D might be TRBD1 or TRBD2, each matching 6 bases. The ends were cut back, 8 bases at V and 5 bases at J, with 16 bases in the middle. The CDR3 covers 13 residues. The germline V gene encodes CDR1 KGHSH and CDR2 LQKENI.

This clonotype was found many times. The CDR3 reads CASSYSGSGPDTGELFF. The DNA for the CDR3 is TGTGCCAGCAGTTACTCGGGATCCGGCCCAGACACCGGGGAGCTGTTTTTT. The chain joins TRBV6-5 to TRBJ2-2; no reliable D call. Per germline, CDR1 MNHEY and CDR2 SVGAGI. There are 17 residues in the CDR3. Trimming took off 0 bases at V and 3 bases at J, with 14 bases between the two ends.

This clonotype occurred many times. This chain joins TRBV4-2 and TRBJ2-7, with 7 bases lining up with TRBD2. Germline lookup yields CDR1 LGHNA and CDR2 YNFKEQ. CDR3 length equals 13 residues. The ends lost 4 bases at V and 7 bases at J; junction bases unmatched: 7. As DNA, the CDR3 is TGTGCCAGCAGCCCAGACGCGGGAGAAGAGCAGTACGTC. Residues: CASSPDAGEEQYV.

V is TRBV20-1 and J is TRBJ1-5, with 7 bases lining up with TRBD1. Trimming at V came to 3 bases and at J to 0 bases, leaving 14 bases not matched to a gene. Germline lookup yields CDR1 DFQATT and CDR2 SNEGSKA (reference sequence). This CDR3 is built from 18 residues. Here the CDR3 DNA reads TGCAGTGCTAGCCCACAGGGTCAGGGGGGTTATAGCAATCAGCCCCAGCATTTT. Translated, it gives CSASPQGQGGYSNQPQHF.

The V call is TRBV7-6, the J call TRBJ2-1; TRBD2 matches at 11 bases. Trimming cost V 4 bases and J 7 bases; bases outside gene matches: 9. CDR3 length: 16 residues. Germline V lookup: CDR1 SGHVS, CDR2 FNYEAQ. CDR3 protein: CASSSYSGGAGNEQFF. CDR3 DNA sequence: TGTGCCAGCAGCTCCTATAGCGGGGGGGCAGGAAATGAGCAGTTCTTC.

A few counts support this clonotype. This chain uses TRBV24-1 with TRBJ2-5; weak D call: TRBD2 (7 bases). Germline assignment: CDR1 KGHDR and CDR2 SFDVKD. V was clipped by 5 bases and J by 7 bases, with 22 bases between them. The CDR3 is 16 amino acids. The CDR3 DNA sequence: TGTGCCACCAGTGGCGAAGGGGTGGGGGGGCCGGCGACCCAGTACTTC. Its translation: CATSGEGVGGPATQYF.

This clonotype was detected ten times or more. The chain couples TRBV11-2 to TRBJ2-1; D may be TRBD1 (7 bases). The germline V and J ends were trimmed by 5 bases and 3 bases, with 17 bases remaining between them. This CDR3 region has 16 residues. CDR1 and CDR2 (germline): SGHAT, FQNNGV. The CDR3 is CASSLRQGGLYNEQFF. The CDR3 DNA sequence: TGTGCCAGCAGCCTCAGACAGGGAGGCCTCTACAATGAGCAGTTCTTC.

This chain connects TRBV7-2 to TRBJ2-5; perhaps TRBD2 as D (5 bases). Germline lookup yields CDR1 SGHTA and CDR2 FQGNSA. This CDR3 has 14 amino acids. Trimming removed 1 base from V and 5 bases from J, with 11 bases in between. CDR3: CASSLEPGWETQYF. The CDR3 nucleotides read TGTGCCAGCAGCTTAGAGCCGGGGTGGGAGACCCAGTACTTC.

This chain uses TRBV20-1 with TRBJ2-1; D gene uncertain. V was clipped by 1 base and J by 0 bases, with 10 bases between them. CDR1 is DFQATT and CDR2 is SNEGSKA in the germline V gene (reference sequence). The CDR3 sequence is 15 residues long. The CDR3 sequence: CSARGVENSYNEQFF. The CDR3 DNA reads as TGCAGTGCTAGAGGGGTAGAGAACTCCTACAATGAGCAGTTCTTC.

This clonotype was counted many times. V and J are TRBV10-3 and TRBJ2-5; 7 bases map to TRBD1. Germline assignment: CDR1 ENHRY and CDR2 SYGVKD. CDR3 length equals 15 residues. Losses at the gene ends were 2 bases for V and 2 bases for J; bases not matched to a gene: 5. The CDR3 region has the DNA TGTGCCATCAGTGAGGGGGACAGACCTCAAGAGACCCAGTACTTC. The encoded protein is CAISEGDRPQETQYF.

The table lists this clonotype with a few counts. The chain uses TRBV3-1 and TRBJ2-2; TRBD1 matches 7 bases. Trimming cost V 5 bases and J 4 bases; bases outside gene matches: 4. CDR1 is LGHDT, CDR2 YNNKEL, per germline (reference sequence). The CDR3 is 14 amino acids. CDR3 bases: TGTGCCAGCAGCTGGGACAGCTTCACCGGGGAGCTGTTTTTT. It codes for CASSWDSFTGELFF.

This clonotype has at least ten counts. The genes are TRBV3-1 and TRBJ1-1; D is unclear. This CDR3 contains 16 residues. The V gene lost 3 bases and the J gene lost 1 base, with 15 bases spanning the gap. Germline CDR1 is LGHDT and CDR2 is YNNKEL (reference sequence). The CDR3 here is CASSHQAAYRNTEAFF. Here the CDR3 DNA reads TGTGCCAGCAGCCATCAGGCCGCCTATAGGAACACTGAAGCTTTCTTT.

The chain employs TRBV7-8 and TRBJ2-5; the match to TRBD2 covers 9 bases. Losses at the gene ends were 2 bases for V and 5 bases for J; bases not matched to a gene: 6. Germline V lookup: CDR1 SGHVS, CDR2 FQNEAQ. The CDR3 sequence is 15 residues long. The CDR3 sequence: CASSLSAGGLETQYF. The CDR3 DNA sequence: TGTGCCAGCAGCTTAAGCGCGGGGGGGTTGGAGACCCAGTACTTC.

In its sample, this clonotype was seen a few times. The genes are TRBV20-1 and TRBJ2-7; D uncertain. The V gene lost 3 bases and the J gene lost 3 bases, with 6 bases spanning the gap. The CDR3 is 11 amino acids. Germline V gene lookup returns CDR1 DFQATT and CDR2 SNEGSKA (reference sequence). The CDR3 bases are TGCAGTGCTAGGGCGAACTACGAGCAGTACTTC. This translates into CSARANYEQYF.

This clonotype was detected only a few times. The chain combines TRBV12-3 or TRBV12-4 with TRBJ2-5; weak D call: TRBD2 (5 bases). Trimming removed 4 bases from V and 2 bases from J, with 17 bases in between. The CDR3 spans 16 residues. As DNA, the CDR3 is TGTGCCAGCAGTTCCCAGACTACAGAGAATCAAGAGACCCAGTACTTC. It codes for CASSSQTTENQETQYF.

This clonotype was seen repeatedly, ten times or more. This chain links TRBV10-3 with TRBJ2-7; 11 nucleotides match TRBD2. Unmatched junction bases numbered 4, after V lost 9 bases and J lost 3 bases. There are 13 residues in the CDR3. Germline loops: CDR1 ENHRY, CDR2 SYGVKD. CDR3 bases: TGTGCCATTACTAGCGGGGGCCACTACGAGCAGTACTTC. Its translation is CAITSGGHYEQYF.

This clonotype was recorded many times. The chain has TRBV10-3 and TRBJ2-5; D is possibly TRBD2 (6 bases). Germline V lookup: CDR1 ENHRY, CDR2 SYGVKD. Trimming cost V 1 base and J 5 bases, with 11 bases left between them. The CDR3 has 14 amino acids. The CDR3 loop is CAISEFGGLETQYF. The CDR3 bases are TGTGCCATCAGTGAGTTTGGAGGGTTGGAGACCCAGTACTTC.

The table lists this clonotype with many counts. The chain has TRBV5-1 and TRBJ2-3, with 10 bases fitting TRBD2. The CDR3 extends over 15 amino acids. Germline-derived CDR1 and CDR2 are SGHRS and YFSETQ. The V segment lost 3 bases and the J segment 2 bases; nucleotides outside the gene matches: 3. The CDR3 spells CASSSSGGTTDTQYF. DNA of the CDR3: TGCGCCAGCAGCTCTAGCGGGGGTACCACAGATACGCAGTATTTT.

This chain uses TRBV5-1 with TRBJ1-1, with 8 bases that match TRBD1. The ends lost 6 bases at V and 1 base at J; junction bases unmatched: 5. The germline V gene has CDR1 SGHRS and CDR2 YFSETQ. The CDR3 consists of 14 residues. CDR3 DNA sequence: TGCGCCAGCATCGCAGGGGGCGGGAACACTGAAGCTTTCTTT. This codes for CASIAGGGNTEAFF.

A few counts support this clonotype. V usage is TRBV20-1 and J usage is TRBJ2-1; 9 bases match TRBD2. The germline gives CDR1 DFQATT, CDR2 SNEGSKA (reference sequence). The CDR3 has 14 amino acids. The V gene end was trimmed by 2 bases and the J gene end by 6 bases; junction bases not matched to a gene: 5. CDR3 nucleotide sequence: TGCAGTGCTAGATGGATAGCGGGGGCCAATGAGCAGTTCTTC. This translates into CSARWIAGANEQFF.